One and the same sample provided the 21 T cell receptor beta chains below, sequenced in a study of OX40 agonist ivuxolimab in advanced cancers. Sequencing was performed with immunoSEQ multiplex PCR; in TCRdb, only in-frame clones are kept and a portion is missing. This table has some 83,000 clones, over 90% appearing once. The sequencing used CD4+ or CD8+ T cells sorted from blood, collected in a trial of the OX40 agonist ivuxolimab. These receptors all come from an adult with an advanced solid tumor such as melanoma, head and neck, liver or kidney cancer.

The DNA of the CDR3 is TGTGCCAGCACCCCTACCGAAGGGCGCTCCTATGGCTACACCTTC. Translating it yields CASTPTEGRSYGYTF. V usage is TRBV2 and J usage is TRBJ1-2, with D uncertain. Germline V CDR1 and CDR2: SNHLY, FYNNEI. V lost 7 bases and J 4 bases, leaving 19 bases between the germline ends. CDR3 length equals 15 residues.

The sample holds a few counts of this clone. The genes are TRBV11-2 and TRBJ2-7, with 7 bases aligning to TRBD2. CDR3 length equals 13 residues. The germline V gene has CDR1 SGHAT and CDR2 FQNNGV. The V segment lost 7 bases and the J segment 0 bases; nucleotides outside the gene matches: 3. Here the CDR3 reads CASKGTTSYEQYF. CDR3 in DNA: TGTGCCAGCAAAGGGACTACCTCCTACGAGCAGTACTTC.

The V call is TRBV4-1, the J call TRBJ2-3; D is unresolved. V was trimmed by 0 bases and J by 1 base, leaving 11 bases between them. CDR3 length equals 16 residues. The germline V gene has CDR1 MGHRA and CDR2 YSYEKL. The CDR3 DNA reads TGCGCCAGCAGCCAAGATACAACTCGGGGCACAGATACGCAGTATTTT. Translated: CASSQDTTRGTDTQYF.

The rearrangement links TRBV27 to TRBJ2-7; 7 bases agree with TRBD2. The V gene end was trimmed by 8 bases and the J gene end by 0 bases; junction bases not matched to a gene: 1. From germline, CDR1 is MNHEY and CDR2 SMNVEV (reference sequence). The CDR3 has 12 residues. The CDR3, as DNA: TGTGCCAGCGGGACTACCTCCTACGAGCAGTACTTC. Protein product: CASGTTSYEQYF.

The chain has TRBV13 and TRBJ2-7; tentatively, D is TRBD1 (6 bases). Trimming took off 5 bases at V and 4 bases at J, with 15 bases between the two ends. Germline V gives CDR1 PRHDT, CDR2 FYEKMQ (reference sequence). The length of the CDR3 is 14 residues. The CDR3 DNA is TGTGCCAGCAGCGAAACGGGACAAATTTACGAGCAGTACTTC. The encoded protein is CASSETGQIYEQYF.

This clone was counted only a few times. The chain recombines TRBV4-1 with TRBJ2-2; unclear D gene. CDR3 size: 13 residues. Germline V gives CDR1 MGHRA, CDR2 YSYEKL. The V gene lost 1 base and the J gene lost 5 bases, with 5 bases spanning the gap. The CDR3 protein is CASSQGLTGELFF. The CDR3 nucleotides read TGCGCCAGCAGCCAAGGTCTAACCGGGGAGCTGTTTTTT.

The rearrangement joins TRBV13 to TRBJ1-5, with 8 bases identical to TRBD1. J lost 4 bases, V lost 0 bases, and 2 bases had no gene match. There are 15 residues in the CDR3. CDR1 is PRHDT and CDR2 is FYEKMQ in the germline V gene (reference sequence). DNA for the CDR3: TGTGCCAGCAGCTTAGGGACAGGGGCAAATCAGCCCCAGCATTTT. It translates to CASSLGTGANQPQHF.

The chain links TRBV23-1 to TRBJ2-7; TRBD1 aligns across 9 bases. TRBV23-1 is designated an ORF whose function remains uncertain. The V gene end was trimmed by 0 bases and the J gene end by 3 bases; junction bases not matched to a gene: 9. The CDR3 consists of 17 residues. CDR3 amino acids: CASSQSFLRQGDYEQYF. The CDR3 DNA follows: TGCGCCAGCAGTCAATCGTTTCTGAGACAGGGGGACTACGAGCAGTACTTC.

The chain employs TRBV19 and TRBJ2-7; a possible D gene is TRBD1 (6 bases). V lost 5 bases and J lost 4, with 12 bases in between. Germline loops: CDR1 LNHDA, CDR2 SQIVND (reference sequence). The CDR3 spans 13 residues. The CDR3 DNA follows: TGTGCCAGTAGTCCCGGGACACCGTACGAGCAGTACTTC. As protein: CASSPGTPYEQYF.

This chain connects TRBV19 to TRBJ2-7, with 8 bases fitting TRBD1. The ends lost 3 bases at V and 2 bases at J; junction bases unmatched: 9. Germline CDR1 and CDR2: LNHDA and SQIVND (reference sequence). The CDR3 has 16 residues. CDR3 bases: TGTGCCAGTAGTATTGGTGCAGGGGGCGACCCCTACGAGCAGTACTTC. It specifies CASSIGAGGDPYEQYF. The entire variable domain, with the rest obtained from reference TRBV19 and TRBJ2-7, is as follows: DGGITQSPKYLFRKEGQNVTLSCEQNLNHDAMYWYRQDPGQGLRLIYYSQIVNDFQKGDIAEGYSVSREKKESFPLTVTSAQKNPTAFYLCASSIGAGGDPYEQYFGPGTRLTVT.

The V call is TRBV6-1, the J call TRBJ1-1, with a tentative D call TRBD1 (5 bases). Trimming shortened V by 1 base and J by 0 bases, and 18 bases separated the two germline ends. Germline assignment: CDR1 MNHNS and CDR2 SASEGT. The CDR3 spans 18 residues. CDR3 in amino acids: CASSEEWGRGELNTEAFF. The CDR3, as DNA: TGTGCCAGCAGTGAAGAGTGGGGAAGGGGAGAACTGAACACTGAAGCTTTCTTT.

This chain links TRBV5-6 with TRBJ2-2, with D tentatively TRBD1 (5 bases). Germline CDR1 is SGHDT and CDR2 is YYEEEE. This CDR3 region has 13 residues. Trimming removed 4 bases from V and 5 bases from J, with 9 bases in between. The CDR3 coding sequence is TGTGCCAGCAGCCCACAGGCGACCGGGGAGCTGTTTTTT. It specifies CASSPQATGELFF.

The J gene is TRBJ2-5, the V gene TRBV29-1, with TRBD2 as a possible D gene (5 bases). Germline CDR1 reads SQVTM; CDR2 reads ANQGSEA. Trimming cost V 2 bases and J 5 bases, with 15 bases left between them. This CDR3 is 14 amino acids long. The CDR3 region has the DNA TGCAGCGTTGAATGGGCAGCGGTAGCGGAGACCCAGTACTTC. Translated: CSVEWAAVAETQYF.

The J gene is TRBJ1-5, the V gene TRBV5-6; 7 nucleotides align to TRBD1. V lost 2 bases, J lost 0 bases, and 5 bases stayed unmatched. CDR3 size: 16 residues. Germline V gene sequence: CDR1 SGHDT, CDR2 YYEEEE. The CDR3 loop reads CASSFRDRNSNQPQHF. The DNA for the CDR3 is TGTGCCAGCAGCTTCCGGGACAGAAATAGCAATCAGCCCCAGCATTTT.

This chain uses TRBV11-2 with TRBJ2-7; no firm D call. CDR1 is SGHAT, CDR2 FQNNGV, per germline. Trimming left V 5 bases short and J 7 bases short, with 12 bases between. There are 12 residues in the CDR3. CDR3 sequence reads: CASSPTGAEQYF. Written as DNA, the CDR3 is TGTGCCAGCAGCCCAACCGGAGCTGAGCAGTACTTC. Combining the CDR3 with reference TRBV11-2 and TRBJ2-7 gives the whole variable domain EAGVAQSPRYKIIEKRQSVAFWCNPISGHATLYWYQQILGQGPKLLIQFQNNGVVDDSQLPKDRFSAERLKGVDSTLKIQPAKLEDSAVYLCASSPTGAEQYFGPGTRLTVT.

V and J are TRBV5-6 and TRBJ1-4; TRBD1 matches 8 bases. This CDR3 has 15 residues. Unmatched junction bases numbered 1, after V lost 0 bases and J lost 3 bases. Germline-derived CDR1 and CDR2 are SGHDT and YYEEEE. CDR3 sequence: CASSLVGQANEKLFF. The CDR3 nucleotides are TGTGCCAGCAGCTTGGTGGGACAGGCTAATGAAAAACTGTTTTTT. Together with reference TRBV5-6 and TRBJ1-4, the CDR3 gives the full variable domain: DAGVTQSPTHLIKTRGQQVTLRCSPKSGHDTVSWYQQALGQGPQFIFQYYEEEERQRGNFPDRFSGHQFPNYSSELNVNALLLGDSALYLCASSLVGQANEKLFFGSGTQLSVL.

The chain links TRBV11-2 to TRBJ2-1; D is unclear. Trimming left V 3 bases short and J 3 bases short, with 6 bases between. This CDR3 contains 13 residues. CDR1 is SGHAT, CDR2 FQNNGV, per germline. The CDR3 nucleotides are TGTGCCAGCAGCTTTGGACGCTACAATGAGCAGTTCTTC. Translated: CASSFGRYNEQFF.

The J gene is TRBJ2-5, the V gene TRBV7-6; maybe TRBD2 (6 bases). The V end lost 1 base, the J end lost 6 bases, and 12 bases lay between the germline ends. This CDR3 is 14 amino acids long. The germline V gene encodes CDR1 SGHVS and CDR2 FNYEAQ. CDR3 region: CASSLEQGGKTQYF. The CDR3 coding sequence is TGTGCCAGCAGCTTAGAGCAGGGAGGAAAGACCCAGTACTTC.

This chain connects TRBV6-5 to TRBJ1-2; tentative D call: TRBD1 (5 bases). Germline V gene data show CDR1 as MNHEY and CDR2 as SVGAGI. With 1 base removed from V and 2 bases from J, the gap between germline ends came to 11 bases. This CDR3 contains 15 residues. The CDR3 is CASSYFQGRNYGYTF. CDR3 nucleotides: TGTGCCAGCAGTTACTTCCAGGGAAGGAACTATGGCTACACCTTC.

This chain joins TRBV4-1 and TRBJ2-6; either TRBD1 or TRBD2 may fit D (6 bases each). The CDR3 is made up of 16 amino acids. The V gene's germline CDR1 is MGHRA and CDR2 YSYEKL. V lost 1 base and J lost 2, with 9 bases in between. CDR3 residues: CASSQVGGAGANVLTF. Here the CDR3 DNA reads TGCGCCAGCAGCCAAGTGGGGGGCGCTGGGGCCAACGTCCTGACTTTC.

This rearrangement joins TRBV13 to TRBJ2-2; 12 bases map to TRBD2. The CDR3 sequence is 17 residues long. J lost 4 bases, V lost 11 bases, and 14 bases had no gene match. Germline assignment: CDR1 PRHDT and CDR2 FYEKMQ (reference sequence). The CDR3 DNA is TGTGCCGCCAGGGACAGGACTAGCGGGATAGGCACCGGGGAGCTGTTTTTT. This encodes CAARDRTSGIGTGELFF.